This TCR beta chain was obtained from a study of CXCR3-negative and CXCR3-positive naive CD8 T cells (dated by TCRdb to the late 2010s). About the study as a whole: In total, about 130 million TRB reads were obtained, which works out to roughly 1.5 +/- 0.3 million reads per library. Diversity and physicochemical repertoire analyses covered some ten donors pooled from two independent experiments. The TRBV-TRBJ cluster analysis covered naive subsets from a handful of donors and memory cells from 3 donors.

CDR1 is given as DFQATT and CDR2 as SNEGSKA, both from the germline V gene (reference sequence). The CDR3 covers 12 residues, taking in both the cysteine and the phenylalanine. The protein alone is recorded here. Study-wide conclusions, independent of this receptor: Repertoire diversity was comparably high in both naive subsets but much lower in memory CD8+ T cells. CXCR3 expression partially decreased after cryopreservation, so most assays used freshly isolated PBMCs. Similar TRBV-TRBJ usage was shown by naive CXCR3-negative and CXCR3-positive cells from the same donor, whereas distinct patterns were shown by memory cells. Because surface CD5, which has been linked to self-reactivity in mice, was comparable between naive subsets, TCR interaction strength was also inferred from TRB CDR3 physicochemical properties. Compared with CXCR3-negative naive cells, CXCR3-positive naive cells had TRB CDR3s with higher hydrophobicity (lower Kidera factor 4), lower energy, and higher strength and volume indices.

With regard to this clonotype: Its binding antigen is unknown.

The run used a NextSeq 550. The Human TCR Profiling Kit (MiLaboratory) was used to prepare UMI-labeled 5' RACE TRB cDNA libraries. The full amount of extracted RNA was used for cDNA synthesis, and the full amount of resulting cDNA was used for PCR amplification. Libraries were prepared in parallel with an identical number of PCR cycles. Under the source paper's analysis protocol: About 49,000 +/- 11,000 unique UMI-labeled TRB cDNA molecules per library were extracted with MIGEC and MiXCR, with at least two reads per UMI required. Each library averaged roughly 36,000 +/- 9,600 functional in-frame TRB CDR3 nucleotide clonotypes without stop codons. After downsampling to 5000 UMI-labeled TRB molecules per sample, diversity metrics, including normalized Shannon-Wiener and Chao1, were computed in VDJtools. VDJtools computed clonotype-size-weighted physicochemical properties of the central five CDR3 residues: interaction energy, strength, volume and Kidera factor 4. After reprocessing by TCRdb, each CDR3 protein sequence is one entry, and no DNA is given. Clone size and V and J calls follow TCRdb, not the original study. The sample's own table lists about 98,000 distinct CDR3 sequences. Together, the top ten hold around 0.82% of the sample.

For every CD8+ T cell subset, around 300,000 cells were flow-sorted straight into RLT lysis buffer, and each subset was sorted in triplicate. To keep memory contaminants out, a stringent definition of naive CD8+ T cells was applied: CD45RO-CCR7+CD27+CD95-. Peripheral blood mononuclear cells were isolated from buffy coats by standard density gradient centrifugation. Naive CXCR3-negative and CXCR3-positive CD8+ T cells were flow-sorted on a FACSAria III. An RNeasy Mini Kit was used to extract total RNA from the sorted cells. The sequencing sample was made of naive CXCR3+ CD8+ T cells from blood. This specimen's cell subset or site label, per the study, means: CD45RO-CCR7+CD27+CD95- naive CD8+ T cells expressing CXCR3 (TNR3+). Here the chain combines TRBV20-1 and TRBJ1-1. The receptor's source is a human donor in good health. Some clones in this sample may be carry-over from other donors' samples. The CDR3 here reads CSARVRGAEAFF.